These 4 T cell receptor beta chains share one sample of origin, sequenced in a study of Ad26.COV2.S vaccination and SARS-CoV-2 variants. Treatment of the sample: about 20 received Ad26.COV2.S at low or high dose, single or two shots; roughly five received placebo; per-sample allocation not given. Sampling occurred on day 63 after the first vaccine or placebo injection. Assay used: immunoSEQ multiplex PCR; TCRdb lists only in-frame clones, some missing. The sample lists roughly 400,000 clones, 90% seen once, with approximately 4.5% in the top ten. Sequencing was performed on peripheral blood, taken in a trial of Ad26.COV2.S vaccine versus placebo. The receptors shown here come from a person aged 18-65 years who received the Ad26.COV2.S COVID-19 vaccine or a placebo.

The CDR3 is CASSRSGRAGETQYF. CDR3 coding DNA: TGTGCCAGCAGCAGAAGCGGGAGGGCCGGTGAGACCCAGTACTTC. J is TRBJ2-5 and V is TRBV5-4, with 10 bases fitting TRBD2. V dropped 4 bases and J dropped 5; count of bases not matched to a gene: 8. The CDR3 length is 15 residues. Germline V lookup: CDR1 SGHNT, CDR2 YYREEE (reference sequence).

The V call is TRBV4-3, the J call TRBJ2-1; perhaps TRBD2 as D (5 bases). The CDR3 spans 14 residues. The V gene lost 0 bases and the J gene lost 5 bases, with 8 bases spanning the gap. Germline lookup yields CDR1 LGHNA and CDR2 YSLEER. CDR3 protein: CASSQDPGNNEQFF. Written as DNA, the CDR3 is TGCGCCAGCAGCCAAGACCCGGGAAACAATGAGCAGTTCTTC.

The chain recombines TRBV28 with TRBJ2-4, with D tentatively TRBD2 (5 bases). The CDR3 spans 12 residues. The V and J ends lost 2 bases and 14 bases respectively, with 13 bases between them. Germline V CDR1 and CDR2: MDHEN, SYDVKM. This chain's CDR3 is CASSLQSLGKYF. The CDR3 DNA reads as TGTGCCAGCAGTTTACAGAGCCTCGGGAAGTACTTC.

The chain recombines TRBV11-2 with TRBJ2-1; D tentatively reads TRBD1 or TRBD2 (5 bases each). CDR1 and CDR2 (germline): SGHAT, FQNNGV. This CDR3 has 15 residues. Trimming took off 6 bases at V and 1 base at J, with 13 bases between the two ends. The DNA of the CDR3 is TGTGCCAGCAGGGGGGTGCAGGGTTCCTACAATGAGCAGTTCTTC. This gives the protein CASRGVQGSYNEQFF.